This T cell receptor beta chain was retrieved from a study of beta chain features in type 1 diabetes. A heparinised blood draw that averaged around 100 mL was obtained once from each donor. Expressed TCRB transcripts were sequenced after all isolated RNA was converted to cDNA. Clones were sequenced by immunoSEQ multiplex PCR, and TCRdb holds only the in-frame ones, with some missing. The sample lists 250,000 to 400,000 clones; 12% to 15% were seen once. Trimming removed 3 bases from V and 3 bases from J; junction bases left unmatched: 4. CDR3 size: 15 residues. Germline lookup yields CDR1 SGHRS and CDR2 YFSETQ. This clone has just a few counts.

The sample was central memory CD4+ T cells from blood. This receptor was taken from a man aged 30 to 39 in good health. This chain links TRBV5-1 with TRBJ2-3; 10 nucleotides line up with TRBD2. The DNA for the CDR3 is TGCGCCAGCAGCTACGGGACTAGCGTAACAGATACGCAGTATTTT. It yields the protein CASSYGTSVTDTQYF.